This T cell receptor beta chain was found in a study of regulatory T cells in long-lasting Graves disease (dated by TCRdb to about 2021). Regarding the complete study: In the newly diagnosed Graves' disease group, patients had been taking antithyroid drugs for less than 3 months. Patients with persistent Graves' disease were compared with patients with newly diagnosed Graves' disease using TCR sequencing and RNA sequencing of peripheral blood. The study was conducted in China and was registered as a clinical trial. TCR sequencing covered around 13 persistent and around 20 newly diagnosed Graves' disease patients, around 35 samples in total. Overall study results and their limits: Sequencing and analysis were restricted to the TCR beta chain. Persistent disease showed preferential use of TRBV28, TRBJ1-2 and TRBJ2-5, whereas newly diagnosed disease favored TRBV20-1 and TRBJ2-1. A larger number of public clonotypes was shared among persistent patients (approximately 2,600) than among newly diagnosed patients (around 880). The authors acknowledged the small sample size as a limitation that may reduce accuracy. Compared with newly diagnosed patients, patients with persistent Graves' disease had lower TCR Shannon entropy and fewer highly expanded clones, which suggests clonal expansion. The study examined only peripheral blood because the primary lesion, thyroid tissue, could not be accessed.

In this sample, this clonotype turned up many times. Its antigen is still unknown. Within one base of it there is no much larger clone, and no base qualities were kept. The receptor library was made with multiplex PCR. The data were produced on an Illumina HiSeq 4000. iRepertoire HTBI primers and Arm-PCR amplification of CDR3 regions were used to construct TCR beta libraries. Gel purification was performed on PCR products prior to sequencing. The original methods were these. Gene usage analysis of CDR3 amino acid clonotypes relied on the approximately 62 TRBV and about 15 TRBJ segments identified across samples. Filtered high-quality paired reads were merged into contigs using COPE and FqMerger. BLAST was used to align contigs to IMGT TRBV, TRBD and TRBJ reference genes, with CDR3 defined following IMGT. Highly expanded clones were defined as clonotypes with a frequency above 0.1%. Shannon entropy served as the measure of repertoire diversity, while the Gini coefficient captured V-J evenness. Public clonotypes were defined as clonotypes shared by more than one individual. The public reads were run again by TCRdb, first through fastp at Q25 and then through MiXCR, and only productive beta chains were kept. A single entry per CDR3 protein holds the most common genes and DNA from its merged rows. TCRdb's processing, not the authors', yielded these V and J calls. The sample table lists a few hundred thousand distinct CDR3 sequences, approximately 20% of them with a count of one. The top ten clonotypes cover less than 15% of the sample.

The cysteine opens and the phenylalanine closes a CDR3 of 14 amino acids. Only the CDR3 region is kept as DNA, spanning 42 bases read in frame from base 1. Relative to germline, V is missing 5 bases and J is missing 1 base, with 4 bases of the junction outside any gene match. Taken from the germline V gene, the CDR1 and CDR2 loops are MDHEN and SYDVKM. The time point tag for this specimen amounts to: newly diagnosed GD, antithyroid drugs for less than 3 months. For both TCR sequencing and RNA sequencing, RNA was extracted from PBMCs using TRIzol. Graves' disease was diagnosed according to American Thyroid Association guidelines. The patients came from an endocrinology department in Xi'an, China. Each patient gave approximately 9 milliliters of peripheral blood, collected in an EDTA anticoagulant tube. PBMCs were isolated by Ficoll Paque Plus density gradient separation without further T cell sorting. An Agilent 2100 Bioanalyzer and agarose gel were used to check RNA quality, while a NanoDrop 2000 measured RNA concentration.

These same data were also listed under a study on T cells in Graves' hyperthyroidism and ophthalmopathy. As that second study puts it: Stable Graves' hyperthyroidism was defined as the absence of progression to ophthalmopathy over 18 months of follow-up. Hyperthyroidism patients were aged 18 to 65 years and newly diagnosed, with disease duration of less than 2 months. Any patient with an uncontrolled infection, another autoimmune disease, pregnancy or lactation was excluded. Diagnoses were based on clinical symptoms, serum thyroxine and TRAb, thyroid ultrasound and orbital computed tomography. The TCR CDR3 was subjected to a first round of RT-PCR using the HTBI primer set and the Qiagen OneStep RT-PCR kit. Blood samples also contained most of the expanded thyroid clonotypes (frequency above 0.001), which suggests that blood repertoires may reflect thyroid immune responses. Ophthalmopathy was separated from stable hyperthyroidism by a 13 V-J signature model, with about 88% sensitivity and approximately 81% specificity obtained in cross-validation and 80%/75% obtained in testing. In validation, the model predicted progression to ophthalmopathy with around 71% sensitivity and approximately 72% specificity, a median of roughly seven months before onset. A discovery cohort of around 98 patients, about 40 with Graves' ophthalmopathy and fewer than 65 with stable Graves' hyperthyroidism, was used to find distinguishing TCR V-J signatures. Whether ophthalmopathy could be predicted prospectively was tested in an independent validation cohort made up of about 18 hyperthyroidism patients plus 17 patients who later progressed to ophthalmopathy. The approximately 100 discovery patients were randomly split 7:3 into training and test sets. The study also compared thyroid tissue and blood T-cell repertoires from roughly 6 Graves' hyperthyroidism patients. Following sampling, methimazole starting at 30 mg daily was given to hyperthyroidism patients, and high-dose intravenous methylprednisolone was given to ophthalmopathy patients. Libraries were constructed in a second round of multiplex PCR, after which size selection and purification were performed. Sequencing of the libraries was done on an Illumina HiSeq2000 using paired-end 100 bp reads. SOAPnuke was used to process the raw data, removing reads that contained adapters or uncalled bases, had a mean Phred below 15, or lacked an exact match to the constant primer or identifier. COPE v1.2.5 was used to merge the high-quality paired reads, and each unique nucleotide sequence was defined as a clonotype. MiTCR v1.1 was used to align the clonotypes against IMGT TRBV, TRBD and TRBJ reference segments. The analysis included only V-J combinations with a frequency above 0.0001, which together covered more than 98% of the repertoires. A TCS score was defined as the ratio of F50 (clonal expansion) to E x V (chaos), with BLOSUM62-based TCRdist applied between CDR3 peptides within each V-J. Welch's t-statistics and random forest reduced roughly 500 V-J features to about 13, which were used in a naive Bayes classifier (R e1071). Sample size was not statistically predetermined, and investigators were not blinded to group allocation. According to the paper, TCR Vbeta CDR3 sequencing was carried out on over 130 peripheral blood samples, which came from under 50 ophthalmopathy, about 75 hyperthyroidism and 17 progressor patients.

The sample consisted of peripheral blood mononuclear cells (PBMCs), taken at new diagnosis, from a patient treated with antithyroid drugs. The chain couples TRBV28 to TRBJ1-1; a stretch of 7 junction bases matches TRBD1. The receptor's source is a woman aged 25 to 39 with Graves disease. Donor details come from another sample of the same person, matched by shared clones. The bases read TGTGCCAGCAGTGAGACAGGGTCGAACACTGAAGCTTTCTTT. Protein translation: CASSETGSNTEAFF.